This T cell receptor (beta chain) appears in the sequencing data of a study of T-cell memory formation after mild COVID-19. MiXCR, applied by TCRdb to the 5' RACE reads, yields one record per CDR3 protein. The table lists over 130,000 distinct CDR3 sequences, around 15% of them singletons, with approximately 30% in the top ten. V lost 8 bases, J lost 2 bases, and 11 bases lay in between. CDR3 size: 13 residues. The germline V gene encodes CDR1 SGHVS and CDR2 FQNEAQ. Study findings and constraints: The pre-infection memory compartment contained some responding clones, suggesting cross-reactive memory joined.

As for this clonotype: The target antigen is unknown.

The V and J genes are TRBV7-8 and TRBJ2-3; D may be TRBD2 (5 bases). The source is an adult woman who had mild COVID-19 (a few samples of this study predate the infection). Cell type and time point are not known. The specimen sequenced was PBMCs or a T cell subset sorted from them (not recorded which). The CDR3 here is CASHRGFTDTQYF. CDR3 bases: TGTGCCAGCCACCGGGGATTCACAGATACGCAGTATTTT.